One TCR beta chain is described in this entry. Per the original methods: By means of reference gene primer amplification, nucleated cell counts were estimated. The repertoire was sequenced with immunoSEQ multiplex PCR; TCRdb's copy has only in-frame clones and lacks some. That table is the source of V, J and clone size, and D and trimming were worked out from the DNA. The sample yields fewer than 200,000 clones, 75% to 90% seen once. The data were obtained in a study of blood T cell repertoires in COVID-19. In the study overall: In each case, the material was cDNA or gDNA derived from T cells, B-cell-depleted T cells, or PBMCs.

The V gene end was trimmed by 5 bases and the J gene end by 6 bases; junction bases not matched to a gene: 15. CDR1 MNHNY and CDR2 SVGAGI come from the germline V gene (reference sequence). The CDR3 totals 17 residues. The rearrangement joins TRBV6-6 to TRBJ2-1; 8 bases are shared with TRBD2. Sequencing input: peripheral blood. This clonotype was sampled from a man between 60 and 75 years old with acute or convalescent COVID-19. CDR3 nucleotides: TGTGCCAGCAGTCCCTTTGGGTCGACGGGAGGGCTCAATGAGCAGTTCTTC. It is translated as CASSPFGSTGGLNEQFF.